This TCR beta chain was captured in a study of beta chain features in type 1 diabetes. About this clone: The germline gene is not matched at one end of the junction; a read error may be the cause.

Isolated RNA was reverse transcribed in full, so expressed TCRB transcripts were sequenced. The table came from immunoSEQ multiplex PCR; TCRdb's copy has only in-frame clones and leaves some out. Of hundreds of thousands of clones listed, roughly a sixth are singletons. Germline V CDR1 and CDR2: SEHNR, FQNEAQ (reference sequence). There are 16 residues in the CDR3. This receptor was obtained from a woman under 30 in good health. Sequencing was done on a sample of naive CD4+ T cells from blood. The rearrangement links TRBV7-9 to TRBJ1-5, with D perhaps TRBD1 (5 bases). The CDR3, as DNA: TGCGCCAGCAGCCGAGGTCTCTGGGGCTTCAATCAGCCCCAGCATTTT. It translates to CASSRGLWGFNQPQHF.